Sequencing of this T cell receptor (beta chain) was carried out in a study of immune characterization of retroperitoneal liposarcoma. Each CDR3 protein gets one entry after TCRdb re-called the PCR reads with MiXCR. Here the sample spans fewer than 20,000 distinct CDR3 sequences, under 45% being singletons. This CDR3 is 15 amino acids long. From germline, CDR1 is MGHRA and CDR2 YSYEKL. A remark on this clonotype: Compared with germline, one end of the junction differs, possibly owing to a read error.

This receptor was obtained from a male donor with retroperitoneal liposarcoma. Source material: blood. V usage is TRBV4-1 and J usage is TRBJ2-1; perhaps D is TRBD1 or TRBD2 (5 bases each). The CDR3 coding sequence is TGTGCCAGCAGCGGCCCAGGGACCGTAAACAATGAGCAGTTCTTC. It translates to CASSGPGTVNNEQFF.